This TCR beta chain was sequenced during a study of high-grade serous ovarian cancer treatment subgroups. Tumor tissue was taken before any definitive surgery or chemotherapy was given. Germline lookup yields CDR1 SGHRS and CDR2 YFSETQ. V shed 3 bases, J shed 9 bases, and the junction held 10 bases outside the gene matches. The CDR3 sequence is 15 residues long. Generated by immunoSEQ multiplex PCR, the TCRdb table keeps only in-frame clones and is missing some. Of about 12,000 clones listed, 88% are singletons. What was sequenced was tumor tissue. V usage is TRBV5-1 and J usage is TRBJ2-7; 12 nucleotides line up with TRBD1. The clonotype originates from a human donor with high-grade serous ovarian cancer. DNA of the CDR3: TGCGCCAGCAGCTCCGGGGGGACAGGGGGCTTTTCGCAGTACTTC. This sequence encodes CASSSGGTGGFSQYF.